The 22 T cell receptor beta chains presented below share a single source sample, sequenced in a study of a mutant IDH1 vaccine in newly diagnosed glioma. Their antigens are not known. The time point was: week 47, end of study. With topical imiquimod, each dose of the vaccine consisted of 300 ug of mutant IDH1 20-mer peptide. Sequencing was performed with immunoSEQ multiplex PCR; in TCRdb, only in-frame clones are kept and a portion is missing. The profile shows tens of thousands of clones, 83% of them singletons. Sequenced here: PBMCs, sampled from a glioma patient whose treatment included an IDH1 peptide vaccine. The receptors come from a man in his thirties or forties with glioma.

This clone was observed a single time. The J gene is TRBJ2-7, the V gene TRBV19, with 7 bases that match TRBD1. Germline assignment: CDR1 LNHDA and CDR2 SQIVND (reference sequence). This CDR3 has 13 amino acids. Trimming at V came to 6 bases and at J to 3 bases, leaving 5 bases not matched to a gene. CDR3 sequence: CASRSQGVYEQYF. The DNA of the CDR3 is TGTGCCAGTAGGAGCCAGGGGGTCTACGAGCAGTACTTC.

The rearrangement uses TRBV6-5 and TRBJ2-3; D not certain. Trimming shortened V by 6 bases and J by 2 bases, and 12 bases separated the two germline ends. This CDR3 has 14 residues. Germline loops: CDR1 MNHEY, CDR2 SVGAGI. In DNA, the CDR3 is TGTGCCAGCAGCGGTGATACATCCACAGATACGCAGTATTTT. Translated: CASSGDTSTDTQYF.

This sequence joins TRBV11-3 and TRBJ2-2, with D unclear. This CDR3 is 15 amino acids long. Per germline, CDR1 SGHNT and CDR2 YENEEA. With 2 bases removed from V and 2 bases from J, the gap between germline ends came to 9 bases. This CDR3 is CASSLNVGNTGELFF. The CDR3 DNA follows: TGTGCCAGCAGCTTAAACGTGGGTAACACCGGGGAGCTGTTTTTT.

This sequence joins TRBV28 and TRBJ1-2; D possibly corresponds to TRBD1 (6 bases). Germline values: CDR1 MDHEN, CDR2 SYDVKM. The V gene lost 6 bases and the J gene lost 4 bases, with 18 bases spanning the gap. The CDR3 contains 15 residues. The CDR3 bases are TGTGCCAGCAGACCCCCCCCCGGGGGCGGCTATGGCTACACCTTC. Its translation: CASRPPPGGGYGYTF.

The V and J genes are TRBV19 and TRBJ1-1, with D perhaps matching TRBD1 (5 bases). Germline V gene sequence: CDR1 LNHDA, CDR2 SQIVND (reference sequence). Trimming removed 4 bases at V and 3 bases at J, with 9 bases between. This CDR3 is 13 amino acids long. CDR3 in amino acids: CASSTQGYTEAFF. CDR3 DNA: TGTGCCAGTAGTACTCAGGGTTACACTGAAGCTTTCTTT.

This CDR3 is CASSELAGGRIPDTQYF. DNA for the CDR3: TGCGCCAGCAGTGAATTGGCGGGGGGCCGTATCCCAGATACGCAGTATTTT. The chain links TRBV10-1 to TRBJ2-3, with 8 bases aligning to TRBD2. This CDR3 contains 17 residues. Germline V gene data show CDR1 as WNHNN and CDR2 as SYGVQD (reference sequence). V shed 3 bases, J shed 4 bases, and the junction held 12 bases outside the gene matches.

CDR3 in amino acids: CASTTQGASLYGYTF. CDR3 in DNA: TGTGCCAGTACCACACAGGGGGCGAGCCTCTATGGCTACACCTTC. The chain carries TRBV6-5 and TRBJ1-2; 9 bases map to TRBD1. The CDR3 covers 15 residues. Germline CDR1 and CDR2: MNHEY and SVGAGI. Trimming at V came to 9 bases and at J to 4 bases, leaving 12 bases not matched to a gene.

This clone has more than one count but fewer than ten. This sequence joins TRBV6-5 and TRBJ1-1; weak D call: TRBD1 (5 bases). Germline V CDR1 and CDR2: MNHEY, SVGAGI. CDR3 size: 15 residues. V lost 7 bases and J lost 2, with 17 bases in between. CDR3 sequence reads: CASTTGPPGNTEAFF. The CDR3 DNA follows: TGTGCCAGCACCACGGGACCCCCGGGAAACACTGAAGCTTTCTTT.

This chain connects TRBV7-9 to TRBJ1-1; possible D gene TRBD1, 5 bases. The CDR3 is made up of 18 amino acids. Between the trimmed V and J ends, which lost 5 bases and 3 bases, there was a span of 25 bases. CDR1 is SEHNR, CDR2 FQNEAQ, per germline (reference sequence). CDR3 protein: CASSPRVRDGGRDTEAFF. DNA of the CDR3: TGTGCCAGCAGCCCTCGAGTCAGGGACGGAGGAAGAGACACTGAAGCTTTCTTT. Together with reference TRBV7-9 and TRBJ1-1, the CDR3 gives the full variable domain: DTGVSQNPRHKITKRGQNVTFRCDPISEHNRLYWYRQTLGQGPEFLTYFQNEAQLEKSRLLSDRFSAERPKGSFSTLEIQRTEQGDSAMYLCASSPRVRDGGRDTEAFFGQGTRLTVV.

The V call is TRBV6-6, the J call TRBJ1-2, with TRBD1 as a possible D gene (6 bases). The CDR3 has 13 residues. V was cut by 7 bases and J by 1 base, with 10 bases left in between. Germline lookup yields CDR1 MNHNY and CDR2 SVGAGI (reference sequence). CDR3 in amino acids: CASNMDSNYGYTF. CDR3 nucleotides: TGTGCCAGCAATATGGACAGTAACTATGGCTACACCTTC.

CDR3 coding DNA: TGCGCCAGCAGCTTGGGGGCGTCCTCTCGGGACAATGAGCAGTTCTTC. Amino acids: CASSLGASSRDNEQFF. The chain recombines TRBV5-1 with TRBJ2-1; no definite D call. The ends were cut back, 0 bases at V and 5 bases at J, with 15 bases in the middle. Germline-derived CDR1 and CDR2 are SGHRS and YFSETQ. The CDR3 covers 16 residues.

The chain employs TRBV27 and TRBJ1-5, with TRBD1 matching over 7 bases. The length of the CDR3 is 14 residues. V trimming: 6 bases; J trimming: 4 bases; junction bases outside the gene matches: 6. Germline values: CDR1 MNHEY, CDR2 SMNVEV (reference sequence). The CDR3 is CASRRDRWNQPQHF. The CDR3 bases are TGTGCCAGCAGGCGGGACAGATGGAATCAGCCCCAGCATTTT.

The J gene is TRBJ1-2, the V gene TRBV5-5; possibly TRBD1 for D (5 bases). The CDR3 is made up of 15 amino acids. Trimming left V 3 bases short and J 4 bases short, with 16 bases between. Germline values: CDR1 SGHKS, CDR2 YYEKEE (reference sequence). CDR3 in amino acids: CASSSQPGPPYGYTF. The CDR3 bases are TGTGCCAGCAGCTCCCAGCCAGGGCCTCCCTATGGCTACACCTTC.

This chain links TRBV19 with TRBJ2-7; a weak D match, TRBD1 (5 bases). V was pared by 3 bases and J by 0 bases, with 6 bases between. Germline CDR1 LNHDA, CDR2 SQIVND (reference sequence). This CDR3 contains 13 residues. The CDR3 reads CASSIQGSYEQYF. CDR3 nucleotides: TGTGCCAGTAGTATTCAGGGCTCCTACGAGCAGTACTTC.

This chain's CDR3 is CASSTPMTATVVRGNEKLFF. CDR3 DNA sequence: TGTGCCAGCAGCACCCCCATGACGGCTACTGTAGTTCGGGGCAATGAAAAACTGTTTTTT. The V and J genes are TRBV21-1 and TRBJ1-4. TRBV21-1 constitutes a pseudogene. The CDR3 covers 20 residues.

The CDR3: CASSIGGFAEAFF. In nucleotides, the CDR3 is TGTGCCAGCAGCATAGGGGGTTTCGCTGAAGCTTTCTTT. The J gene is TRBJ1-1, the V gene TRBV27; TRBD1 is a possible D gene (6 bases). Germline loops: CDR1 MNHEY, CDR2 SMNVEV (reference sequence). V lost 6 bases, J lost 6 bases, and 14 bases lay in between. CDR3 length: 13 residues.

The chain is built from TRBV11-2 and TRBJ2-1, with D perhaps given as TRBD1 or TRBD2 (6 bases each). V was pared by 4 bases and J by 4 bases, with 14 bases between. CDR3 length equals 15 residues. Germline lookup yields CDR1 SGHAT and CDR2 FQNNGV. CDR3 DNA: TGTGCCAGCAGCTACGTCCGGGGGCCGTACAATGAGCAGTTCTTC. Its protein product is CASSYVRGPYNEQFF.

V is TRBV14 and J is TRBJ2-7; 11 positions match TRBD2. The CDR3 contains 17 residues. V was pared by 4 bases and J by 0 bases, with 8 bases of the junction left unmatched. Germline assignment: CDR1 SGHDN and CDR2 FVKESK. The CDR3 sequence: CASSPGTSGLSSYEQYF. In DNA, the CDR3 is TGTGCCAGCAGCCCCGGGACTAGCGGCCTGAGCTCCTACGAGCAGTACTTC. The full variable domain, in which reference TRBV14 and TRBJ2-7 provide the parts outside the CDR3, is EAGVTQFPSHSVIEKGQTVTLRCDPISGHDNLYWYRRVMGKEIKFLLHFVKESKQDESGMPNNRFLAERTGGTYSTLKVQPAELEDSGVYFCASSPGTSGLSSYEQYFGPGTRLTVT.

The chain is built from TRBV5-1 and TRBJ2-1; the D gene is possibly TRBD2 (6 bases). CDR1 and CDR2 (germline): SGHRS, YFSETQ. The CDR3 extends over 16 amino acids. V was shortened by 4 bases and J by 10 bases, with 24 bases between the two germline ends. The CDR3 sequence is CASSVARTTVDGEQFF. The CDR3 nucleotides are TGCGCCAGCAGCGTAGCCCGGACTACCGTGGACGGGGAGCAGTTCTTC.

The genes are TRBV6-1 and TRBJ1-5, with D uncertain. Germline CDR1 and CDR2: MNHNS and SASEGT. With 2 bases removed from V and 3 bases from J, the gap between germline ends came to 8 bases. The CDR3 totals 14 residues. CDR3: CASSERGYNQPQHF. The CDR3 DNA follows: TGTGCCAGCAGTGAACGGGGTTACAATCAGCCCCAGCATTTT.

The rearrangement joins TRBV18 to TRBJ2-7; TRBD1 is a possible D gene (5 bases). V dropped 2 bases and J dropped 7 bases, with 12 bases sitting between them. The CDR3 sequence is 13 residues long. The V gene's germline CDR1 is KGHSH and CDR2 LQKENI. CDR3 loop: CASSPGRVVEQYF. CDR3 coding DNA: TGTGCCAGCTCACCAGGCAGGGTGGTGGAGCAGTACTTC.

V gene TRBV4-1 combines with J gene TRBJ1-3, with D possibly being TRBD1 (5 bases). The length of the CDR3 is 13 residues. Trimming shortened V by 11 bases and J by 3 bases, and 14 bases separated the two germline ends. Germline V gene lookup returns CDR1 MGHRA and CDR2 YSYEKL. The CDR3 region has the DNA TGCGCCGCAGGGCCTGCGTATGGAAACACCATATATTTT. Amino acids: CAAGPAYGNTIYF.